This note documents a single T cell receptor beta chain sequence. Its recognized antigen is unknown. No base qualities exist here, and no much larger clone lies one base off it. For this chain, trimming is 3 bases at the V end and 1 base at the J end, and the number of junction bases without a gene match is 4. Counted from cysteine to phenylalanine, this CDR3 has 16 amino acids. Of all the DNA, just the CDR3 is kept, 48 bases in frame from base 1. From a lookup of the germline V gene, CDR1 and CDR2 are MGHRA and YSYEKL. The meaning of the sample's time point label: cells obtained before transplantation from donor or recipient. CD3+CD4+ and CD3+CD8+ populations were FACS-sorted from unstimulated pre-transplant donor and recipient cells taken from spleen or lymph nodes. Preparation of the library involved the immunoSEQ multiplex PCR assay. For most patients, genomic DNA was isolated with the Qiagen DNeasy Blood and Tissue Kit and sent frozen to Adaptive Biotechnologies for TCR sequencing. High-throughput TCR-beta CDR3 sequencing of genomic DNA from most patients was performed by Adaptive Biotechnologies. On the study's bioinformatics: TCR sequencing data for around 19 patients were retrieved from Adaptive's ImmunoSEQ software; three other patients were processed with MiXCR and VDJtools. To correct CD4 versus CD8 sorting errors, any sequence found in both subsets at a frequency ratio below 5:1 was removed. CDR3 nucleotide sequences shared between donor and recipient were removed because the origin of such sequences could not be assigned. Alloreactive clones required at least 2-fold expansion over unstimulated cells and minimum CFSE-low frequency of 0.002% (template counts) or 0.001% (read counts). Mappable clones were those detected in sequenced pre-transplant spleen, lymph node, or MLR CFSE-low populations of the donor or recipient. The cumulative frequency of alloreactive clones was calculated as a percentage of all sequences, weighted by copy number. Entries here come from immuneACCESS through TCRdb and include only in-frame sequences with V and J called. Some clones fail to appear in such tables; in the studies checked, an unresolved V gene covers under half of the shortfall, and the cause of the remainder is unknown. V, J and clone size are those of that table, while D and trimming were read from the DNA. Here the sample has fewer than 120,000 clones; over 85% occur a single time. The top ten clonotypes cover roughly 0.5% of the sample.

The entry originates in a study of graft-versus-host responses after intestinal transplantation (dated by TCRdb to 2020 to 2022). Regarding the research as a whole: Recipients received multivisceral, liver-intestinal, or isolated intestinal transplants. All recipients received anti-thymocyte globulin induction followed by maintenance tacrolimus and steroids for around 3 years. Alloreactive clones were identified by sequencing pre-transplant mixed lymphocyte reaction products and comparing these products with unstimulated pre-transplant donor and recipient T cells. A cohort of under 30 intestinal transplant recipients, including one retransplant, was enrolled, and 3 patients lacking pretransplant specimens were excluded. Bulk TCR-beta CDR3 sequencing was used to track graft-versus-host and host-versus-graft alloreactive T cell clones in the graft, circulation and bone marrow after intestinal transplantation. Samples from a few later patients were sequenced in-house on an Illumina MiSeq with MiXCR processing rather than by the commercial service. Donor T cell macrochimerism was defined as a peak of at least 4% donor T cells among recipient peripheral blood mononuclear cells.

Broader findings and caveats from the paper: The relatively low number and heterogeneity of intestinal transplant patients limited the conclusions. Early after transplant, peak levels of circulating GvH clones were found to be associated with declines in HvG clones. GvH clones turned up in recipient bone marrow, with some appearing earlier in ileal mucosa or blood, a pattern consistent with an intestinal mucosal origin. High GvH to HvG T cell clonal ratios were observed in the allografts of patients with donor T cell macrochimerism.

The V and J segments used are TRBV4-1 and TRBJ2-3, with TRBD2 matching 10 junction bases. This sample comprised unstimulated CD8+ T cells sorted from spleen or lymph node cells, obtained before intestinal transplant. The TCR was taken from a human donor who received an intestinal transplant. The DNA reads TGCGCCAGCAGCCATAGCGGGAGGAGGGGCACAGATACGCAGTATTTT. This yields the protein CASSHSGRRGTDTQYF.